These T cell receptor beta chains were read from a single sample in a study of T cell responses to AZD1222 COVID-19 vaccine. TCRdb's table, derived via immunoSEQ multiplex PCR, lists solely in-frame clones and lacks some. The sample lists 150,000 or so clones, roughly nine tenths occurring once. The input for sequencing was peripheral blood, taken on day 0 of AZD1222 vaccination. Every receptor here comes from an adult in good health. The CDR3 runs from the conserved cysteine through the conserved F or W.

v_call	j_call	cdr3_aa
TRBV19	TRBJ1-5	CASSTGQNSNQPQHF
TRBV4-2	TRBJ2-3	CASSQVEGGLLFDPSTDTQYF
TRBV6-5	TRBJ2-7	CASKQGVYEQYF
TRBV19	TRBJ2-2	CASTPGGWTTNTGELFF
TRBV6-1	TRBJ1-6	CASSEVGLNSPLHF
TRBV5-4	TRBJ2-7	CASSFGTSGGLEQYF
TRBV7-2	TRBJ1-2	CASSLGRSSNYGYTF
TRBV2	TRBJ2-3	CASSERGRESTDTQYF
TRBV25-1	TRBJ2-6	CASSEYDGFSGANVLTF
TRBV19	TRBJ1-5	CASSQGDYSNQPQHF
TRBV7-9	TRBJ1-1	CASSLTEGGGEAFF
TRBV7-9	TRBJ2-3	CASSPPGRDADTQYF
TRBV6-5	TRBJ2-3	CASSRTSSTDTQYF
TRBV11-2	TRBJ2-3	CASSFRTSVSTDTQYF
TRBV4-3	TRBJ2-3	CASSQVLRDTQYF
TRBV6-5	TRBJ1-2	CASSPMTDFYGYTF
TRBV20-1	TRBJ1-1	CSASRGYGNTEAFF
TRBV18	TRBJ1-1	CASSPPTDSEAFF
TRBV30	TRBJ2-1	CAWSILTSGGWANSYNEQFF
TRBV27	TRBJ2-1	CASSSSRADFSYNEQFF
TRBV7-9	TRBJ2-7	CASSSGAGESSYEQYF
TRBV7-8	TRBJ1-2	CASSQSNQGLVYTF
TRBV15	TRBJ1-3	CATSRGPATIYF
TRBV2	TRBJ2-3	CATQPLAGHTDTQYF